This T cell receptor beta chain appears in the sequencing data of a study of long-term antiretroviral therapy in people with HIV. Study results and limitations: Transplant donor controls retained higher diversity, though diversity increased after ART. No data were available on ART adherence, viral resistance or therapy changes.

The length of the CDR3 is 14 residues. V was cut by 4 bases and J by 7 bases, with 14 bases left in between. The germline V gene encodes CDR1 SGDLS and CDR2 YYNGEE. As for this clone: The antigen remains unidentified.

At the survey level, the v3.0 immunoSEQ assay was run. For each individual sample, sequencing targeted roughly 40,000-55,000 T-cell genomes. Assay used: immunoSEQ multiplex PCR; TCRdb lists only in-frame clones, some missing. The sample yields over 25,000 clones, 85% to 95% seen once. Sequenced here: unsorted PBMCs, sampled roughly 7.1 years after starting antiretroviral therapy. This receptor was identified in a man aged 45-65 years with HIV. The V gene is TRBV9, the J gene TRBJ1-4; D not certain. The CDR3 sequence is CASSLGPRLEKLFF. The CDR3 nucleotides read TGTGCCAGCAGCCTCGGTCCGCGTCTTGAAAAACTGTTTTTT. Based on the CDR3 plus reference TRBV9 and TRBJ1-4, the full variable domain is DSGVTQTPKHLITATGQRVTLRCSPRSGDLSVYWYQQSLDQGLQFLIQYYNGEERAKGNILERFSAQQFPDLHSELNLSSLELGDSALYFCASSLGPRLEKLFFGSGTQLSVL.